The subject of this entry is one T cell receptor beta chain. The sample originates from a study of CD8 T cells in Susac syndrome. V lost 0 bases and J 5 bases, leaving 17 bases between the germline ends. The CDR3 covers 16 residues. Germline V gives CDR1 SGDLS, CDR2 YYNGEE. After extraction with the RNeasy kit, 0.5 to 1 ug of the RNA was reverse transcribed using random hexamers. TCRdb reprocessed the immunoSEQ multiplex PCR reads via MiXCR and lists one record per CDR3 protein. The top ten clones hold over 0.1% of a sample with approximately 120,000 distinct CDR3 sequences, 85% to 95% of them seen once.

The source material was CD8+ T cells from PBMCs. This sequence originates from a human donor in good health. J is TRBJ2-5 and V is TRBV9, with D uncertain. DNA of the CDR3: TGTGCCAGCAGCGTAGGACACGGCGGAGACGGGGAGACCCAGTACTTC. Translation: CASSVGHGGDGETQYF.